This TCR beta chain is drawn from a study of blood T cell repertoires in COVID-19. Whole-study context: The United States, Italy and Spain supplied acute and convalescent COVID-19 samples. PBMCs, B-cell-depleted T cells, or T cells were the source of the cDNA or gDNA that made up the material.

How the authors handled the data: Nucleated cell number was recorded as an estimate derived from reference gene primer amplification. The repertoire was sequenced with immunoSEQ multiplex PCR; TCRdb's copy has only in-frame clones and lacks some. Clone size and the V and J calls come from that table; the DNA yielded D and trimming. The table lists approximately 120,000 clones, 60% to 85% of them singletons, with around 20% in the top ten. The germline gives CDR1 ENHRY, CDR2 SYGVKD. The CDR3 has 14 amino acids. Trimming took 11 bases from V and 3 from J; bases not matched to a gene: 9. The TCR sequence derives from a man older than 75 with acute or convalescent COVID-19. Sequences were obtained from peripheral blood. The rearrangement links TRBV10-3 to TRBJ1-4; 7 bases fit TRBD1. The CDR3 loop is CASKAGTANEKLFF. In DNA, the CDR3 is TGTGCCTCGAAAGCCGGGACAGCTAATGAAAAACTGTTTTTT.